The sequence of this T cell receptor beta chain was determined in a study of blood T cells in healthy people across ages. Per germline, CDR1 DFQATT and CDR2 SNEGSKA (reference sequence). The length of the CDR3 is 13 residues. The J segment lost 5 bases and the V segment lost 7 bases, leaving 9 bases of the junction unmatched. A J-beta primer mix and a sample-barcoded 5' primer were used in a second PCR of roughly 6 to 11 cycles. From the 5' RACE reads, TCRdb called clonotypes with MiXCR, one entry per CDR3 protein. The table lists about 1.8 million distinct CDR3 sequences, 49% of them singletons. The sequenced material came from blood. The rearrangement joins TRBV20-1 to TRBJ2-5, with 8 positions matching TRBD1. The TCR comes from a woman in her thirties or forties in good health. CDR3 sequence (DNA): TGCAGTGTCCTCAGGGGGCATTCGGAGACCCAGTACTTC. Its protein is CSVLRGHSETQYF.